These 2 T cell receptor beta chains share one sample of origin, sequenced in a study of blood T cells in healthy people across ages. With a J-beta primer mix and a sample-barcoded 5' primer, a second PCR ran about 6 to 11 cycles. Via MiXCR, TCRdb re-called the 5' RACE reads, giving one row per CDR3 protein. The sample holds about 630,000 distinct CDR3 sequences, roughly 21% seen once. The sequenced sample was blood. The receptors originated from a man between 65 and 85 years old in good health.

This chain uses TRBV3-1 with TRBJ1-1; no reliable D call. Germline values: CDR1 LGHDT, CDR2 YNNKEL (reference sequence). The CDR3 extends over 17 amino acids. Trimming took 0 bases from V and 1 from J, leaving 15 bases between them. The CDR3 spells CASSQDRWAGRNTEAFF. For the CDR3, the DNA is TGTGCCAGCAGCCAAGATCGTTGGGCAGGAAGGAACACTGAAGCTTTCTTT.

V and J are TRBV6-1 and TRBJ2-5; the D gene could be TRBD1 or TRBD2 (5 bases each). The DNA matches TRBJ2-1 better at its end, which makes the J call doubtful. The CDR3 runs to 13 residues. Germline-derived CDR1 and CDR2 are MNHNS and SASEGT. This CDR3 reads CASIFPGRIEQFF. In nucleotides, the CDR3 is TGTGCCAGCATCTTCCCGGGGCGGATTGAGCAGTTCTTC.